One and the same sample provided the 29 T cell receptor beta chains below, sequenced in a study of blood T cell repertoires in COVID-19 (dated by TCRdb to 2020 to 2021). Library preparation employed the immunoSEQ multiplex PCR assay. TCRdb took over this immuneACCESS table, retaining in-frame rearrangements with V and J assigned. Such tables are incomplete; in checked studies, under half of the missing clones stem from an unresolved V gene, and the remainder is unexplained. The sample contains under 500,000 clones, roughly 91% of them found a single time. The biggest ten clones account for roughly 4.3% of the sample. The sequencing input was peripheral blood. These receptors came from a woman under 40 with acute or convalescent COVID-19.

V usage is TRBV15 and J usage is TRBJ2-5, with TRBD1 identical over 9 bases. Per germline, CDR1 LNHNV and CDR2 YYDKDF (reference sequence). The CDR3 runs to 17 residues. The V segment lost 2 bases and the J segment 0 bases; nucleotides outside the gene matches: 7. This chain's CDR3 is CATSRQAGTGYQETQYF. The CDR3 nucleotides read TGTGCCACCAGCAGACAAGCCGGGACAGGGTACCAAGAGACCCAGTACTTC.

The rearrangement joins TRBV27 to TRBJ1-1; a weak D match, TRBD1 (5 bases). V lost 4 bases to trimming and J lost 10 bases, with 16 bases between them. The CDR3 is made up of 13 amino acids. CDR1 and CDR2 (germline): MNHEY, SMNVEV (reference sequence). This CDR3 reads CASSSRPGHVAFF. CDR3 nucleotide sequence: TGTGCCAGCAGTTCCCGGCCCGGACATGTAGCTTTCTTT.

The chain uses TRBV4-1 and TRBJ2-3; D not certain. Per germline, CDR1 MGHRA and CDR2 YSYEKL. The CDR3 runs to 14 residues. The V end lost 1 base, the J end lost 2 bases, and 7 bases lay between the germline ends. As DNA, the CDR3 is TGCGCCAGCAGCCAAGGGAGATTCACAGATACGCAGTATTTT. It codes for CASSQGRFTDTQYF.

This clone showed up just once. The genes are TRBV6-5 and TRBJ2-2; 9 bases are shared with TRBD1. In germline, CDR1 is MNHEY, CDR2 SVGAGI. This CDR3 spans 15 amino acids. V was pared by 6 bases and J by 2 bases, with 4 bases of the junction left unmatched. The CDR3 protein is CASSQDRGNTGELFF. The CDR3 region has the DNA TGTGCCAGCAGCCAGGACAGGGGCAACACCGGGGAGCTGTTTTTT.

This clone showed up just once. The J gene is TRBJ1-6, the V gene TRBV10-2; D gene unclear. Trimming pared 2 bases from V and 12 bases from J, leaving 8 bases between. Germline-derived CDR1 and CDR2 are WSHSY and SAAADI. The CDR3 has 12 residues. CDR3 nucleotides: TGCGCCAGCAGTGAGCCCGGAGGACCCCTCCACTTT. This translates into CASSEPGGPLHF.

This chain connects TRBV7-3 to TRBJ2-1; 7 positions agree with TRBD2. The germline V gene has CDR1 SGHTA and CDR2 FQGTGA. V lost 3 bases to trimming and J lost 9 bases; unmatched junction nucleotides: 8. CDR3 length: 14 amino acids. This CDR3 reads CASSLTSIGSEQFF. The CDR3 region has the DNA TGTGCCAGCAGCTTGACTAGCATCGGATCTGAGCAGTTCTTC.

The genes are TRBV11-3 and TRBJ2-1; TRBD2 aligns across 7 bases. The CDR3 is 16 amino acids. The J segment lost 3 bases and the V segment lost 5 bases, leaving 10 bases of the junction unmatched. Germline V gene data show CDR1 as SGHNT and CDR2 as YENEEA. CDR3 DNA: TGTGCCAGCAGCCTCGGGCGGGGGTTCGACTACAATGAGCAGTTCTTC. Translation gives CASSLGRGFDYNEQFF.

The chain joins TRBV28 to TRBJ1-1, with 8 bases matching TRBD1. Germline V gives CDR1 MDHEN, CDR2 SYDVKM. The CDR3 covers 14 residues. J gave up 6 bases and V 6 bases, and 9 bases lay outside the gene matches. CDR3 in DNA: TGTGCCAGCAGCCCAGGACAGGGCCAGCCTGAAGCTTTCTTT. Amino acids: CASSPGQGQPEAFF.

The V and J genes are TRBV6-5 and TRBJ2-7; possible D gene TRBD1, 6 bases. The CDR3 has 15 amino acids. With 8 bases removed from V and 3 bases from J, the gap between germline ends came to 20 bases. Germline lookup yields CDR1 MNHEY and CDR2 SVGAGI. Here the CDR3 reads CASDSLGQQDYEQYF. In DNA form, the CDR3 reads TGTGCCAGCGACTCACTAGGACAGCAGGACTACGAGCAGTACTTC.

The table lists this clone with many counts. The sample has other DNA sequences that encode this CDR3 too. The chain is built from TRBV7-9 and TRBJ2-7; 9 nucleotides match TRBD1. The germline gives CDR1 SEHNR, CDR2 FQNEAQ (reference sequence). This CDR3 spans 14 amino acids. The J segment lost 3 bases and the V segment lost 4 bases, leaving 4 bases of the junction unmatched. The CDR3 protein is CASSSGTGYYEQYF. The CDR3 DNA reads as TGTGCCAGCAGCTCGGGGACAGGGTACTACGAGCAGTACTTC. Complete variable domain (other parts from reference TRBV7-9 and TRBJ2-7): DTGVSQNPRHKITKRGQNVTFRCDPISEHNRLYWYRQTLGQGPEFLTYFQNEAQLEKSRLLSDRFSAERPKGSFSTLEIQRTEQGDSAMYLCASSSGTGYYEQYFGPGTRLTVT.

The chain links TRBV25-1 to TRBJ2-2; weak D call: TRBD2 (6 bases). The CDR3 consists of 16 residues. Trimming left V 5 bases short and J 8 bases short, with 21 bases between. Germline assignment: CDR1 MGHDK and CDR2 SYGVNS. The CDR3 nucleotides read TGTGCCAGCAGTCCACTAGGCGGGGCCCGTATAGGGGAGCTGTTTTTT. Amino acid sequence: CASSPLGGARIGELFF.

This clone was detected once. The CDR3 DNA reads as TGTGCCAGCAGTGATCCGTCCTCGAACACTGAAGCTTTCTTT. Translating it yields CASSDPSSNTEAFF. V is TRBV25-1 and J is TRBJ1-1; no clear D. The V end lost 3 bases, the J end lost 1 base, and 9 bases lay between the germline ends. The CDR3 covers 14 residues. CDR1 and CDR2 (germline): MGHDK, SYGVNS.

The chain carries TRBV19 and TRBJ2-1; 7 nucleotides line up with TRBD2. V shed 4 bases, J shed 1 base, and the junction held 16 bases outside the gene matches. Germline V gives CDR1 LNHDA, CDR2 SQIVND (reference sequence). The CDR3 loop spans 19 amino acids. The CDR3 DNA follows: TGTGCCAGTAGTAGGACCTCCCCCATCTGGGGGGGGTCCTACAATGAGCAGTTCTTC. Its translation is CASSRTSPIWGGSYNEQFF.

The chain joins TRBV7-9 to TRBJ2-2; unclear D gene. The CDR3 length is 13 residues. Germline CDR1 and CDR2: SEHNR and FQNEAQ (reference sequence). V dropped 5 bases and J dropped 7 bases, with 11 bases sitting between them. This CDR3 reads CASSRRVNGELFF. The CDR3, as DNA: TGTGCCAGCAGCAGACGGGTAAACGGGGAGCTGTTTTTT.

The chain's CDR3 is CATGGNTGELFF. DNA for the CDR3: TGTGCCACGGGGGGAAACACCGGGGAGCTGTTTTTT. V is TRBV24-1 and J is TRBJ2-2, with a possible D match to TRBD2 (6 bases). The CDR3 length is 12 residues. Trimming removed 10 bases from V and 2 bases from J, with 7 bases in between. Per germline, CDR1 KGHDR and CDR2 SFDVKD.

In its sample, this clone was seen once. J is TRBJ1-2 and V is TRBV5-4, with TRBD1 as a possible D gene (6 bases). CDR1 is SGHNT and CDR2 is YYREEE in the germline V gene (reference sequence). Trimming removed 1 base at V and 7 bases at J, with 11 bases between. The CDR3 spans 13 residues. This CDR3 is CASSLRGGIGYTF. DNA of the CDR3: TGTGCCAGCAGCTTGCGAGGGGGAATTGGCTACACCTTC.

V gene TRBV3-1 (or the pseudogene TRBV3-2) combines with J gene TRBJ2-1; D might be TRBD1 (6 bases). V was clipped by 3 bases and J by 4 bases, with 10 bases between them. The CDR3 covers 14 residues. CDR1 LGHDT and CDR2 YNNKEL come from the germline V gene (reference sequence). For the CDR3, the DNA is TGTGCCAGCAGCCACACGACAGGATACAATGAGCAGTTCTTC. Amino acid sequence: CASSHTTGYNEQFF.

V usage is TRBV5-1 and J usage is TRBJ1-4; D is unclear. CDR3 length: 16 residues. Trimming pared 1 base from V and 0 bases from J, leaving 10 bases between. CDR1 is SGHRS, CDR2 YFSETQ, per germline. In DNA form, the CDR3 reads TGCGCCAGCAGCTTGCAGCCCCAGGCAACTAATGAAAAACTGTTTTTT. Its protein is CASSLQPQATNEKLFF.

The gene calls are TRBV5-5 and TRBJ2-7; TRBD1 aligns across 8 bases. V was clipped by 7 bases and J by 3 bases; unmatched bases: 6. Germline V gene data show CDR1 as SGHKS and CDR2 as YYEKEE (reference sequence). The CDR3 runs 13 residues. The CDR3 region has the DNA TGTGCCAGCTCAGGACAGGGTTACTACGAGCAGTACTTC. Its protein is CASSGQGYYEQYF.

This clone came up once. The gene calls are TRBV7-6 and TRBJ2-2; 7 bases map to TRBD1. The V segment lost 1 base and the J segment 4 bases; nucleotides outside the gene matches: 3. The CDR3 is made up of 15 amino acids. Per germline, CDR1 SGHVS and CDR2 FNYEAQ. The DNA for the CDR3 is TGTGCCAGCAGCTTAGTGACAGGGAGCACCGGGGAGCTGTTTTTT. This translates into CASSLVTGSTGELFF.

This clone was seen only once. The rearrangement joins TRBV19 to TRBJ1-5; D call uncertain. Looked up from germline, CDR1 is LNHDA and CDR2 is SQIVND (reference sequence). This CDR3 spans 14 amino acids. The V and J ends lost 5 bases and 5 bases respectively, with 13 bases between them. CDR3 DNA: TGTGCCAGTAGTGGATGGCCAGGCGATCAGCCCCAGCATTTT. Protein: CASSGWPGDQPQHF.

This chain connects TRBV6-5 to TRBJ1-2, with TRBD1 as a possible D gene (6 bases). This CDR3 is 14 amino acids long. The germline gives CDR1 MNHEY, CDR2 SVGAGI. V lost 3 bases and J lost 3, with 11 bases in between. The CDR3 coding sequence is TGTGCCAGCAGTTATACGGACAGCTACTATGGCTACACCTTC. This encodes CASSYTDSYYGYTF.

V and J are TRBV10-2 and TRBJ1-4; 9 bases are a match to TRBD1. CDR1 WSHSY and CDR2 SAAADI come from the germline V gene. Trimming cost V 5 bases and J 6 bases; bases outside gene matches: 4. The CDR3 spans 14 residues. The DNA for the CDR3 is TGCGCCAGCAGTACAGGGGGCGTGTATGAAAAACTGTTTTTT. Translating it yields CASSTGGVYEKLFF.

The CDR3 DNA follows: TGTGCCAGCAGCCCAGGTCCCGAGCAGTACTTC. It specifies CASSPGPEQYF. The chain couples TRBV16 to TRBJ2-7; no clear D. Germline CDR1 KGHSY, CDR2 FQNENV. The V gene lost 4 bases and the J gene lost 6 bases, with 7 bases spanning the gap. The CDR3 has 11 amino acids.

The V and J genes are TRBV6-6 and TRBJ2-7; D might be TRBD1 (6 bases). The germline V and J ends were trimmed by 6 bases and 3 bases, with 18 bases remaining between them. The CDR3 runs to 15 residues. Germline V CDR1 and CDR2: MNHNY, SVGAGI (reference sequence). CDR3 nucleotides: TGTGCCAGCAGACCCCACGGACAGCTTAACTACGAGCAGTACTTC. Translating it yields CASRPHGQLNYEQYF.

This rearrangement joins TRBV5-6 to TRBJ1-4, with 7 positions matching TRBD1. J lost 5 bases, V lost 2 bases, and 6 bases had no gene match. This CDR3 has 15 residues. The germline CDR1 and CDR2 sequences are SGHDT and YYEEEE. CDR3 in DNA: TGTGCCAGCAGCTTTCTGACAGGGAAAAATGAAAAACTGTTTTTT. Amino acids: CASSFLTGKNEKLFF.

This chain connects TRBV3-1 (or the pseudogene TRBV3-2) to TRBJ1-6, with unresolved D. Germline V gene sequence: CDR1 LGHDT, CDR2 YNNKEL (reference sequence). This CDR3 is built from 16 residues. V lost 3 bases to trimming and J lost 0 bases, with 9 bases between them. In nucleotides, the CDR3 is TGTGCCAGCAGCCAGCAATTGAGCTCCTATAATTCACCCCTCCACTTT. This gives the protein CASSQQLSSYNSPLHF.

J is TRBJ2-7 and V is TRBV15; 8 nucleotides agree with TRBD1. With 7 bases clipped from V and 0 bases from J, the junction kept 2 bases outside the gene matches. The CDR3 loop spans 13 amino acids. Germline-derived CDR1 and CDR2 are LNHNV and YYDKDF (reference sequence). The CDR3 loop reads CATKDRVSYEQYF. CDR3 coding DNA: TGTGCCACCAAGGACAGGGTCTCCTACGAGCAGTACTTC.

This clone was seen once. This chain links TRBV7-3 with TRBJ2-7; 8 bases map to TRBD1. The germline V gene encodes CDR1 SGHTA and CDR2 FQGTGA. The trim removed 5 bases at V and 5 bases at J, leaving 8 bases unmatched. The CDR3 spans 14 residues. The CDR3 loop reads CASSQTGDTDEQYF. The DNA of the CDR3 is TGTGCCAGCAGCCAGACAGGGGATACCGACGAGCAGTACTTC.